What follows are 6 T cell receptor beta chains derived from one specimen sequenced in a study of human T cells and chemical hapten exposure (dated by TCRdb to the early 2020s). Reading the label with the study, this specimen's time point is: patch test 1, 2 weeks after DPC sensitization. The sample's treatment or condition, from its label and the paper: therapeutic diphenylcyclopropenone sensitization with weekly scalp DPC. Unfractionated whole blood was collected in Tempus Blood RNA tubes, and total RNA was extracted from that blood. The method behind the library was RACE. Sequencing relied on a NextSeq 500. TCRdb took the public reads, trimmed them with fastp at Q25, ran MiXCR for clone calling and kept in-frame beta chains. Identical CDR3 proteins give one entry, which carries the most common genes and DNA. This sample gives around 44,000 distinct CDR3 sequences in total; approximately 3.6% of them show up just once. The biggest ten clones account for 20% to 30% of the sample.

The sequences come from whole blood, collected in connection with sensitization to the hapten diphenylcyclopropenone (DPC). The source of these receptors is a man aged 50-59 years with alopecia areata. Some clones in this sample may be carry-over from other donors' samples.

The sample holds many counts of this clonotype. The chain combines TRBV20-1 with TRBJ2-1; 14 bases map to TRBD2. V dropped 6 bases and J dropped 7; count of bases not matched to a gene: 5. The germline V gene has CDR1 DFQATT and CDR2 SNEGSKA (reference sequence). The CDR3 totals 14 residues. CDR3 loop: CSAVGLAGENEQFF. The CDR3 DNA follows: TGCAGTGCCGTGGGACTAGCGGGAGAAAATGAGCAGTTCTTC.

This clonotype was counted many times. J is TRBJ1-1 and V is TRBV7-9; D is possibly TRBD1 (5 bases). With 5 bases removed from V and 10 bases from J, the gap between germline ends came to 14 bases. The CDR3 loop spans 12 amino acids. The germline gives CDR1 SEHNR, CDR2 FQNEAQ (reference sequence). In nucleotides, the CDR3 is TGTGCCAGCAGCCTCGGGGCCCGGGGAGCTTTCTTT. Its protein product is CASSLGARGAFF.

This clonotype came up many times. This sequence joins TRBV5-4 and TRBJ2-6, with D uncertain. Per germline, CDR1 SGHNT and CDR2 YYREEE (reference sequence). V was shortened by 0 bases and J by 0 bases, with 7 bases between the two germline ends. This CDR3 is built from 16 residues. CDR3 DNA sequence: TGTGCCAGCAGCTTGGACGGAGACTCTGGGGCCAACGTCCTGACTTTC. This translates into CASSLDGDSGANVLTF.

There are many counts of this clonotype. The chain couples TRBV10-1 to TRBJ2-5; tentatively, D is TRBD1 or TRBD2 (5 bases each). V was cut by 6 bases and J by 1 base, with 9 bases left in between. CDR1 is WNHNN and CDR2 is SYGVQD in the germline V gene (reference sequence). The CDR3 consists of 13 residues. DNA for the CDR3: TGCGCCAGCAGCCGGGACCCCCAAGAGACCCAGTACTTC. Translated: CASSRDPQETQYF.

This clonotype was seen a few times. The chain is built from TRBV3-1 and TRBJ2-7, with D perhaps assigned TRBD1 or TRBD2 (5 bases each). Germline CDR1 LGHDT, CDR2 YNNKEL (reference sequence). The V end was cut by 4 bases, the J end by 6 bases, with 13 bases between. This CDR3 has 13 amino acids. CDR3 amino acids: CASSLAGTPEQYF. Written as DNA, the CDR3 is TGTGCCAGCAGCCTGGCCGGGACCCCCGAGCAGTACTTC.

This clonotype was recorded many times. The genes are TRBV20-1 and TRBJ2-3; D unresolved. The CDR3 is 14 residues long. Trimming stripped 0 bases from V and 6 bases from J, with 13 bases between. In germline, CDR1 is DFQATT, CDR2 SNEGSKA (reference sequence). CDR3 DNA sequence: TGCAGTGCTAGAGAATCCCGGCCCACGGATACGCAGTATTTT. Translation gives CSARESRPTDTQYF.